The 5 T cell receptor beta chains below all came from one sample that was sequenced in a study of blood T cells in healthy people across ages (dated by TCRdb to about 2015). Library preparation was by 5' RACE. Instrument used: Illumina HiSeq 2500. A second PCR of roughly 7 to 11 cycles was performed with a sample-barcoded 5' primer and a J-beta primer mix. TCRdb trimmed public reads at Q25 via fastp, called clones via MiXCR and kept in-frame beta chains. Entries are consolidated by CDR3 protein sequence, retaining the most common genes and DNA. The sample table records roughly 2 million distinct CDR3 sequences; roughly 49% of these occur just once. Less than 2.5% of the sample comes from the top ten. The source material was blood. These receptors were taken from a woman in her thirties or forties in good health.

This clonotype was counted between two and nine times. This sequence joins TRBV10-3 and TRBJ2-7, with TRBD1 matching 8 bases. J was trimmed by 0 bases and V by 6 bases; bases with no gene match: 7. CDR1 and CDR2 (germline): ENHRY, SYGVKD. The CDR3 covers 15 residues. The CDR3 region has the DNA TGTGCCATCAGCTCAGGGGGCGATAGCTCCTACGAGCAGTACTTC. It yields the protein CAISSGGDSSYEQYF.

The DNA of the CDR3 is TGTGCCAGCAGCGTAGGACAGGGGGCAGGATACAATGAGCAGTTCTTC. This gives the protein CASSVGQGAGYNEQFF. The V gene is TRBV9, the J gene TRBJ2-1; 10 bases are shared with TRBD1. The germline CDR1 and CDR2 sequences are SGDLS and YYNGEE. V gave up 0 bases and J gave up 4 bases; unmatched junction bases: 4. This CDR3 is built from 16 residues.

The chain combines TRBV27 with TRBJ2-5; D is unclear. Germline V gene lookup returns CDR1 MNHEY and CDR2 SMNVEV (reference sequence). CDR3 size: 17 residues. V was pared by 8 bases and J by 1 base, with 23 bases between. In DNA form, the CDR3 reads TGTGCCAGCGCCTTAAGTAGTAGGGTCCGGTCCCAAGAGACCCAGTACTTC. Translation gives CASALSSRVRSQETQYF.

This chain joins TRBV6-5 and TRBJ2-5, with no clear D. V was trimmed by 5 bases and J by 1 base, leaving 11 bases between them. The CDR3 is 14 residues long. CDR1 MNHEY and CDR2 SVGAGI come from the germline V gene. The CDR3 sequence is CASSQTRVQETQYF. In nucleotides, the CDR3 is TGTGCCAGCAGTCAAACAAGAGTCCAAGAGACCCAGTACTTC.

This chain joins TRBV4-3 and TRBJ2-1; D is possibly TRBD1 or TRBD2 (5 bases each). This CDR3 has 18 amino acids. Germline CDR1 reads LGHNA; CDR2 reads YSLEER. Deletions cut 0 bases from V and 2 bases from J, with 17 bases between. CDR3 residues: CASSQDDPGRRPYNEQFF. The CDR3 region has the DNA TGCGCCAGCAGCCAAGATGACCCGGGGCGCCGCCCCTACAATGAGCAGTTCTTC.